This TCR beta chain was sequenced in a study of T cell responses to AZD1222 COVID-19 vaccine. General study findings and limits: Repertoire sampling occurred only after the peak T cell response. Increased Spike-specific TCR breadth and depth were observed after two AZD1222 doses.

Method: immunoSEQ multiplex PCR; TCRdb's copy keeps in-frame clones and lacks some. The table shows some 190,000 clones, with about nine tenths occurring only once. Second-dose schedules of about 4 or about 12 weeks were combined. This clone appeared a single time. No antigen is known for it. V shed 2 bases, J shed 4 bases, and the junction held 10 bases outside the gene matches. The CDR3 spans 15 residues. Germline loops: CDR1 GTSNPN, CDR2 SVGIG (reference sequence). This receptor was obtained from an adult who received the AZD1222 COVID-19 vaccine. The rearrangement uses TRBV30 and TRBJ2-7; 8 bases fit TRBD1. The source material was peripheral blood, sampled 28 days after the second AZD1222 dose. The CDR3 DNA sequence: TGTGCCTGGAGTCCCGGGACAGGCCGAGGGTACGAGCAGTACTTC. This encodes CAWSPGTGRGYEQYF.